This T cell receptor (beta chain) was observed in a study of blood T cell repertoires in COVID-19 (dated by TCRdb to the early 2020s). About the study as a whole: Samples from collaborators originated in the United States, Italy and Spain and spanned both the acute and convalescent phases of COVID-19. Where HLA class I and class II types were available, the types were taken from metadata supplied by the sample provider, not from assay-based typing. The samples were drawn from the first 160 participants of the ongoing ImmuneRACE study and from 1,254 subjects provided by 6 global collaborators. The material from the prospective study consisted of cDNA or gDNA derived from T cells, B-cell-depleted T cells, or PBMCs. Sample metadata almost always included a de-identified subject ID, COVID-19 status, age in years and sex. Subjects who had been exposed to COVID-19, were actively infected with it, or had recovered from it provided the deeply sampled blood TCRbeta repertoires that made up the dataset. A freely available public database, intended as a resource for researchers studying the immune response to SARS-CoV-2, is where the repertoires were released. Study-level results and caveats: The quantity of clinical and demographic metadata differed by source and by participant and was supplied without curation.

From a lookup of the germline V gene, CDR1 and CDR2 are SGDLS and YYNGEE. The cysteine opens and the phenylalanine closes a CDR3 of 14 amino acids. This entry keeps only the CDR3 DNA: 42 bases, framed from base 1. V loses 3 bases of germline sequence and J loses 3 bases, and the interval between the two ends is 13 bases. Enrolling through a virtual design, the prospective study's participants ranged in age from about 18 to 89 years and lived across about two dozen United States geographic areas. Cohort assignment in the prospective study relied on participant-reported clinical history from a screening survey and a study questionnaire. In the prospective study, mobile phlebotomists collected whole blood, serum and a nasopharyngeal or oropharyngeal swab from each participant. Additional blood draws and questionnaires over an approximately 2-month period could optionally be provided by prospective study participants. Before DNA extraction, blood samples from the prospective study were shipped at room temperature or frozen.

TCRbeta CDR3 regions were amplified from genomic DNA using the immunoSEQ Assay, a bias-controlled multiplex PCR. From the authors' description of their analysis: Nucleated cell counts per sample were estimated from amplification of reference gene primers within the assay. To quantify the absolute abundance of each unique TCRbeta CDR3 rearrangement, sequence reads were collapsed and filtered. For each sample, productive Simpson clonality was calculated as the square root of Simpson's diversity index across productive rearrangements. In TCRdb, the immuneACCESS table is reduced to in-frame sequences with V and J assigned. These tables do not hold every clone; where another copy was compared, an unresolved V gene accounts for under half, and the others remain unexplained. D and trimming come from the DNA, and the V and J calls and clone size come from that table. Here the sample has approximately 200,000 clones; about 80% occur a single time. The biggest ten clones account for approximately 1.2% of the sample.

About this clone: The target of this receptor is not known. No base quality information exists; no much larger clone differs at one position.

This sequence originates from a woman aged 35 to 49 with acute COVID-19. Sequencing was carried out using PBMCs or T cells enriched from blood (not recorded which). Recombination joined TRBV9 with TRBJ2-7, and perhaps TRBD2 as D gene, on 6 matching bases. The bases are TGTGCCAGCAGCGCCGGGTGGGGGGACTACGAGCAGTACTTC. This translates into CASSAGWGDYEQYF.